This T cell receptor beta chain was sequenced for a study of PD-L1 blockade in urothelial cancer. Study summary: Between 0 and 3 prior chemotherapy regimens had been given to patients. Blood was analyzed 3 weeks (second dose) and 6 weeks after treatment start. Study results and caveats: At 3 weeks on treatment, tumor-associated clones expanded more with durable benefit.

Patients suffered from locally advanced or metastatic urothelial carcinoma. Measured with immunoSEQ multiplex PCR; TCRdb has only the in-frame clones, and not every one. The sample holds 55,000 to 70,000 clones, around 84% seen once. A note on this clone: Its antigen remains unidentified.

Germline CDR1 reads SGHNT; CDR2 reads YENEEA. V shed 5 bases and J shed 3 bases, with 16 bases lying between them. CDR3 size: 15 residues. This clonotype originated in a man aged 50 to 59 with urothelial cancer. The specimen comprised PBMCs, sampled around atezolizumab (anti-PD-L1) treatment. The V gene is TRBV11-3, the J gene TRBJ1-1; perhaps TRBD1 as D (5 bases). CDR3 region: CASSPLQDPDTEAFF. CDR3 in DNA: TGTGCCAGCAGCCCACTACAGGATCCGGACACTGAAGCTTTCTTT.